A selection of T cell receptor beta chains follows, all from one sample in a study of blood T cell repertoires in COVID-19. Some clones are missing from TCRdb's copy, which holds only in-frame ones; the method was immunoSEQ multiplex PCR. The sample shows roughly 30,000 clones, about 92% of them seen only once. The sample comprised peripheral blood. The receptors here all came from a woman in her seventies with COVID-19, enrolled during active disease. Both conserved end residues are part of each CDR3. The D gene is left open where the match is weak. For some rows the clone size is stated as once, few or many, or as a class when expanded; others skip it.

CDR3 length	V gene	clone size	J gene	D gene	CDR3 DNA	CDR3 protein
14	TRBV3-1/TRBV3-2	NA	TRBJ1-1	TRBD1	TGTGCCAGCAGCCTTACAGGGGGGAACACTGAAGCTTTCTTT	CASSLTGGNTEAFF
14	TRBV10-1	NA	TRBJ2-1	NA	TGCGCCAGCAGTGAGAGGGCAGGGCACAATGAGCAGTTCTTC	CASSERAGHNEQFF
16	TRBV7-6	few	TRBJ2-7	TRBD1	TGTGCCAGCAGCAAACAGGGGGCTCTCGTCTCCTACGAGCAGTACTTC	CASSKQGALVSYEQYF
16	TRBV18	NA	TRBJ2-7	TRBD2	TGTGCCAGCTCACAAAAACAGGGACTAGCGGCAGACGGGCAGTACTTC	CASSQKQGLAADGQYF
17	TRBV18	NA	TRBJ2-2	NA	TGTGCCAGCTCACTAGAATTGACAGGTTTTGGCACCGGGGAGCTGTTTTTT	CASSLELTGFGTGELFF
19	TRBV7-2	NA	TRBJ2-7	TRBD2	TGTGCCAGCAGCTTAGCGCGGGGGGCGGGGCAGGGCCCCCTCTACGAGCAGTACTTC	CASSLARGAGQGPLYEQYF
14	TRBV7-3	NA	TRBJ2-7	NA	TGTGCCAGCAGCTTAGATAGGGGCTCCTACGAGCAGTACTTC	CASSLDRGSYEQYF
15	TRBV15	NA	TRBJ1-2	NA	TGTGCCACCAGCAGAGTGAACAGGGATGAAAATGGCTACACCTTC	CATSRVNRDENGYTF
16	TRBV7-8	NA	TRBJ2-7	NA	TGTGCCAGCAGCGAAAAGACAGGCCTATTCGTAGTGGAGCAGTACTTC	CASSEKTGLFVVEQYF
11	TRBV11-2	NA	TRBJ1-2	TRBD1	TGTGCCAGCAGCCCAGGGGGCGGCTACACCTTC	CASSPGGGYTF
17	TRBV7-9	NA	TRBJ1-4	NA	TGTGCCAGCAGCCCCGCGCGCTGGACTGAATCTAATGAAAAACTGTTTTTT	CASSPARWTESNEKLFF
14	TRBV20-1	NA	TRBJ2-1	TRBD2	TGCAGTGCTAGTCCCACTAGCGGGCTTAATGAGCAGTTCTTC	CSASPTSGLNEQFF
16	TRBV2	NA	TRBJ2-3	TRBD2	TGTGCCAGCAGCCTTTCTCCTAGCGGTAGCACAGATACGCAGTATTTT	CASSLSPSGSTDTQYF
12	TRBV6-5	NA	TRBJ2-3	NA	TGTGCCAGCAGTTACAGATACGGGGCGCAGTATTTT	CASSYRYGAQYF
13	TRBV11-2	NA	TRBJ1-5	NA	TGTGCCAGCAGCTTTGGGGGGGATCAGCCCCAGCATTTT	CASSFGGDQPQHF
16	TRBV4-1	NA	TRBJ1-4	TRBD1	TGCGCCAGCAGCCAAGATAGGTGGACAGGGAATGAAAAACTGTTTTTT	CASSQDRWTGNEKLFF
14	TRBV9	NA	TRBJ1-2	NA	TGTGCCAGCAGCCTACGCATTAATCCCTATGGCTACACCTTC	CASSLRINPYGYTF
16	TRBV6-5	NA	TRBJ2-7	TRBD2	TGTGCCAGCAGTTACTCGCGGGGAGGGCGCGGCTACGAGCAGTACTTC	CASSYSRGGRGYEQYF
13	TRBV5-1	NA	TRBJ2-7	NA	TGCGCCAGCCGACAGGGACTGACCTACGAGCAGTACTTC	CASRQGLTYEQYF
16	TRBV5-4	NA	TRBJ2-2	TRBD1	TGTGCCAGCAGTTTGGGACAGGGGCTGAACACCGGGGAGCTGTTTTTT	CASSLGQGLNTGELFF
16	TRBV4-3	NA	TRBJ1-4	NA	TGCGCCAGCAGCCAGGACAGACACTCAACTAATGAAAAACTGTTTTTT	CASSQDRHSTNEKLFF
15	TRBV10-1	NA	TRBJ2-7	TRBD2	TGCGCCAGCAGTGAGTCAACTAGCGGACACTACGAGCAGTACTTC	CASSESTSGHYEQYF
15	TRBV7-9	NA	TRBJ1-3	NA	TGTGCCAGCAGCTTAGCAGGAGTCTCTGGAAACACCATATATTTT	CASSLAGVSGNTIYF
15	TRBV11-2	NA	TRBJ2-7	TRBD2	TGTGCCAGCAGCTTAGTGGCTAGCGGGAGCTACGAGCAGTACTTC	CASSLVASGSYEQYF
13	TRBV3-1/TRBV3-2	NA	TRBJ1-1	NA	TGTGCCAGCAGCCAAATAGGGGGCACTGAAGCTTTCTTT	CASSQIGGTEAFF
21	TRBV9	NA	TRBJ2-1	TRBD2	TGTGCCAGCAGCCCCGGGGAGGCTAGCGGTTTTACGAGAAGCTCCTACAATGAGCAGTTCTTC	CASSPGEASGFTRSSYNEQFF
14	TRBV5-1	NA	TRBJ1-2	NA	TGCGCCACCACTTGGGCTTCCGGGGACTATGGCTACACCTTC	CATTWASGDYGYTF
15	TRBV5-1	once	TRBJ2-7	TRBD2	TGCGCCAGCAGCTCGGGACTAGCGGGGGAGTACGAGCAGTACTTC	CASSSGLAGEYEQYF
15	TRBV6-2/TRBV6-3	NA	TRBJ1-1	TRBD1	TGTGCCAGCAGTAAACAGGGGGCATTCAACACTGAAGCTTTCTTT	CASSKQGAFNTEAFF
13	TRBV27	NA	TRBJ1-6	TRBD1	TGTGCCAGCAGAGACAGGGATAATTCACCCCTCCACTTT	CASRDRDNSPLHF
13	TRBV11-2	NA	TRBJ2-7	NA	TGTGCCAGCAGCGCAGAACAGGGCCGCGAGCAGTACTTC	CASSAEQGREQYF
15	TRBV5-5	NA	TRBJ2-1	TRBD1	TGTGCCAGCAGCTCCGGGACAGTGGGGTTACATGAGCAGTTCTTC	CASSSGTVGLHEQFF